This T cell receptor (beta chain) comes out of a study of cytomegalovirus exposure and HLA in healthy donors. Germline CDR1 is LGHNA and CDR2 is YSLEER. The V end lost 6 bases, the J end lost 0 bases, and 8 bases lay between the germline ends. There are 13 residues in the CDR3. Use of 60 Vbeta and 13 Jbeta primers characterized the PCR. Measured with immunoSEQ multiplex PCR; TCRdb has only the in-frame clones, and not every one. The repertoire includes 55,000 to 65,000 clones, 65% to 90% of them detected once, and about 1.5% sits in the top ten. Sequencing was performed on PBMCs. This clonotype was obtained from a human donor in good health. This sequence joins TRBV4-3 and TRBJ1-1; D might be TRBD1 (5 bases). CDR3 residues: CASSWGLNTEAFF. CDR3 coding DNA: TGCGCCAGCAGTTGGGGCCTGAACACTGAAGCTTTCTTT.